Presented here are 13 T cell receptor beta chains from one specimen sequenced in a study of beta chain features in type 1 diabetes. Overall study results and limits: The study found moderately but significantly shorter TCRB CDR3s in all four CD4+ subsets of Type 1 diabetes patients.

Which antigens these TCRs recognize remains unknown. The authors reverse transcribed all of the isolated RNA, so sequencing captured expressed TCRB transcripts. Clones were read by immunoSEQ multiplex PCR, and TCRdb kept only the in-frame ones, dropping some. The table includes 200,000 to 300,000 clones, approximately 20% detected once. Material for sequencing was naive CD4+ T cells from blood. The receptors stem from a woman aged 40-49 years with type 1 diabetes.

As to this clone: Its ends do not fully match the called genes, so a read error is possible. V and J are TRBV7-7 and TRBJ2-5, with D maybe TRBD2 (6 bases). Germline V CDR1 and CDR2: SSHAT, FNYEAQ (reference sequence). This CDR3 has 13 residues. The CDR3 DNA reads TGTGCTAGCAGCCCGGGGGAAGCGGAGACCCAGTACTTC. It codes for CASSPGEAETQYF.

This sequence joins TRBV4-1 and TRBJ1-3, with D possibly matching TRBD1 (5 bases). The germline gives CDR1 MGHRA, CDR2 YSYEKL. This CDR3 spans 15 amino acids. Trimming took 2 bases from V and 0 from J, leaving 8 bases between them. This CDR3 is CASSQTGLSGNTIYF. CDR3 nucleotide sequence: TGCGCCAGCAGCCAAACAGGCCTCTCTGGAAACACCATATATTTT.

The chain combines TRBV19 with TRBJ2-5, with D perhaps TRBD1 (6 bases). V gave up 5 bases and J gave up 2 bases, with 9 bases separating them. The germline gives CDR1 LNHDA, CDR2 SQIVND (reference sequence). The CDR3 loop spans 13 amino acids. CDR3 sequence: CASSGGVQETQYF. The DNA of the CDR3 is TGTGCCAGTAGTGGGGGCGTACAAGAGACCCAGTACTTC.

The table lists this clone with a few counts. J is TRBJ1-2 and V is TRBV29-1; 8 bases map to TRBD1. The CDR3 totals 14 residues. In germline, CDR1 is SQVTM, CDR2 ANQGSEA. V lost 5 bases and J lost 4; bases outside the gene matches: 9. The CDR3 loop is CSVTPGTGPYGYTF. For the CDR3, the DNA is TGCAGCGTTACCCCCGGGACAGGACCCTATGGCTACACCTTC.

In regard to this clone: Other DNA sequences in this sample translate to the same CDR3. CDR3 in amino acids: CSARSYGYTF. Here the CDR3 DNA reads TGCAGTGCTAGGAGCTATGGCTACACCTTC. The chain couples TRBV20-1 to TRBJ1-2; no clear D gene. There are 10 residues in the CDR3. Germline loops: CDR1 DFQATT, CDR2 SNEGSKA (reference sequence). The V end was cut by 3 bases, the J end by 4 bases, with 3 bases between.

V gene TRBV5-6 combines with J gene TRBJ1-4; D possibly corresponds to TRBD1 (5 bases). This CDR3 has 13 residues. Trimming removed 1 base from V and 7 bases from J, with 8 bases in between. CDR1 SGHDT and CDR2 YYEEEE come from the germline V gene. Here the CDR3 DNA reads TGTGCCAGCAGCTTGCGGGGGGGTGAAAAACTGTTTTTT. Its protein product is CASSLRGGEKLFF.

The chain has TRBV14 and TRBJ2-2; D is undetermined. The CDR3 loop spans 15 amino acids. Trimming took 0 bases from V and 5 from J, leaving 10 bases between them. Germline loops: CDR1 SGHDN, CDR2 FVKESK. CDR3: CASSQEAWFTGELFF. The CDR3 coding sequence is TGTGCCAGCAGCCAAGAGGCTTGGTTTACCGGGGAGCTGTTTTTT.

The chain recombines TRBV19 with TRBJ1-5; D is ambiguous. Germline V CDR1 and CDR2: LNHDA, SQIVND (reference sequence). The V gene lost 7 bases and the J gene lost 2 bases, with 12 bases spanning the gap. The CDR3 runs to 14 residues. Here the CDR3 DNA reads TGTGCCAGTACCCGTCGGGAGGGCAATCAGCCCCAGCATTTT. Its protein product is CASTRREGNQPQHF.

This chain's CDR3 is CASRQSGTGSPYEQYF. The CDR3 DNA sequence: TGTGCCAGCAGGCAAAGCGGGACAGGGTCACCCTACGAGCAGTACTTC. The chain uses TRBV2 and TRBJ2-7, with TRBD1 matching 9 bases. The CDR3 spans 16 residues. Germline V gene lookup returns CDR1 SNHLY and CDR2 FYNNEI. After removal of 6 bases from V and 2 bases from J, the junction contained 11 bases not matched to a gene.

The rearrangement joins TRBV5-1 to TRBJ1-1; D gene unclear. Deletions cut 3 bases from V and 1 base from J, with 10 bases between. The length of the CDR3 is 14 residues. Per the germline V gene, CDR1 is SGHRS and CDR2 is YFSETQ. CDR3 residues: CASSSQATNTEAFF. In nucleotides, the CDR3 is TGCGCCAGCAGCTCCCAAGCGACGAACACTGAAGCTTTCTTT.

This clone was picked up a small number of times. DNA for the CDR3: TGCAGCGTTGAAAATCCAGGGGGAGGCTACAATGAGCAGTTCTTC. This encodes CSVENPGGGYNEQFF. J is TRBJ2-1 and V is TRBV29-1; perhaps TRBD1 as D (7 bases). CDR1 and CDR2 from the germline V gene are SQVTM and ANQGSEA. This CDR3 comprises 15 residues. V was cut by 2 bases and J by 3 bases, with 14 bases left in between.

V usage is TRBV20-1 and J usage is TRBJ1-4; perhaps TRBD1 as D (5 bases). This CDR3 spans 10 amino acids. The V end lost 5 bases, the J end lost 11 bases, and 9 bases lay between the germline ends. CDR1 is DFQATT and CDR2 is SNEGSKA in the germline V gene (reference sequence). The CDR3 nucleotides are TGCAGTGCTGGGACTTCGAAACTGTTTTTT. This encodes CSAGTSKLFF.

The J gene is TRBJ2-7, the V gene TRBV25-1, with 9 bases lining up with TRBD1. This CDR3 region has 14 residues. The trim removed 8 bases at V and 3 bases at J, leaving 8 bases unmatched. Germline CDR1 is MGHDK and CDR2 is SYGVNS. The CDR3 reads CASAPPGQGYEQYF. The CDR3 bases are TGTGCCAGCGCTCCCCCGGGACAGGGCTACGAGCAGTACTTC.